The sequence of this T cell receptor beta chain was determined in a study of beta chain features in type 1 diabetes. Study-level information: Over all samples combined, some 110 million sorted cells were examined.

Overall study findings and caveats: Possible PCR preference for shorter templates applied equally to patients and controls. cDNA sequencing could over-represent cells with high TCR expression. Shorter TCRB CDR3s, moderately but significantly so, marked every one of the four CD4+ subsets in Type 1 diabetes patients.

The study reverse transcribed the entire isolated RNA, so it sequenced expressed TCRB transcripts. TCRdb's copy holds only in-frame clones and misses some; the assay was immunoSEQ multiplex PCR. This repertoire shows roughly 400,000 clones, more than 13% found once; its top ten account for under 0.02%. This clone was observed a few times. What it binds is not known. The specimen sequenced was naive CD4+ T cells from blood. The receptor was derived from a woman aged 18-29 years in good health.

CDR3 sequence reads: CASSDWDTQYF. In DNA, the CDR3 is TGTGCCAGCAGCGACTGGGATACGCAGTATTTT. This sequence joins TRBV7-9 and TRBJ2-3; D remains ambiguous. The CDR3 covers 11 residues. Germline V gene lookup returns CDR1 SEHNR and CDR2 FQNEAQ (reference sequence). The ends were cut back, 5 bases at V and 6 bases at J, with 6 bases in the middle.